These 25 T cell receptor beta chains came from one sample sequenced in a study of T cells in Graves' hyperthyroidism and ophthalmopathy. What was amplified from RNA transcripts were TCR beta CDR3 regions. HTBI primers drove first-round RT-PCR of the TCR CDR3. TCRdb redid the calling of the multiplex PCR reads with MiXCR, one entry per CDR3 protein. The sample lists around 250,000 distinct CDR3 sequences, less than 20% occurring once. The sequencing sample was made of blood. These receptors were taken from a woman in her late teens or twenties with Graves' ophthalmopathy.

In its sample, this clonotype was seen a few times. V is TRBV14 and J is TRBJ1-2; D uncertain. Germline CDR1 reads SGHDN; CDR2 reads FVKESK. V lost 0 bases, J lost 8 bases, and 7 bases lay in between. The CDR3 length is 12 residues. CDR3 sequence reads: CASSQDLLGYTF. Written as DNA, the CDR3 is TGTGCCAGCAGCCAAGATTTACTGGGCTACACCTTC.

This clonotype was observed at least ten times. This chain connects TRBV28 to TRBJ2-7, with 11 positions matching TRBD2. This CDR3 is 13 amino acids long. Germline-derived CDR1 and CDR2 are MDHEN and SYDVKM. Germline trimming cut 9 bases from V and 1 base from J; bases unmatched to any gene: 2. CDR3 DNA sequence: TGTGCCAGTGGGACTAGCGGATCCTACGAGCAGTACTTC. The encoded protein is CASGTSGSYEQYF.

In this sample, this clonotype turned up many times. CDR3 coding DNA: TGTGCCAGCAGTGACTTAAAACAGGGGGCGAGGCACGAGCAGTACTTC. Its protein is CASSDLKQGARHEQYF. The V gene is TRBV6-1, the J gene TRBJ2-7; TRBD1 agrees at 9 bases. In germline, CDR1 is MNHNS, CDR2 SASEGT. Trimming cost V 3 bases and J 5 bases; bases outside gene matches: 11. The CDR3 totals 16 residues.

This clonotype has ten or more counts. This chain's CDR3 is CSVEDLRTSGVYNEQFF. For the CDR3, the DNA is TGCAGCGTTGAAGATCTAAGGACTAGCGGGGTATACAATGAGCAGTTCTTC. The genes are TRBV29-1 and TRBJ2-1, with TRBD2 matching over 12 bases. Germline-derived CDR1 and CDR2 are SQVTM and ANQGSEA. The CDR3 is 17 amino acids. Trimming took 0 bases from V and 4 from J; bases not matched to a gene: 7.

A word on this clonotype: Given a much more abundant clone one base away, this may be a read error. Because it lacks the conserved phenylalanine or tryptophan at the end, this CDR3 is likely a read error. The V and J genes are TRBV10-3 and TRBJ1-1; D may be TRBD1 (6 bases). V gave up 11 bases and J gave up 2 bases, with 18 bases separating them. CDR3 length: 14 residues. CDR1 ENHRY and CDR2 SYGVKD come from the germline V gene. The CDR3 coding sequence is TGTGCCGTAGGGGGGCTTGGGCCAAACACTGAAGCTTTCTCT. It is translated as CAVGGLGPNTEAFS.

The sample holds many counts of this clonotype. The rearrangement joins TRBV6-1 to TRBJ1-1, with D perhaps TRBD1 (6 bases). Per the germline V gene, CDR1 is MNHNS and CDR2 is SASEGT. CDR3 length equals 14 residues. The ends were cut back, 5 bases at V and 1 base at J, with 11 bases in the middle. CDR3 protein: CASSYGQPNTEAFF. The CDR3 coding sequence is TGTGCCAGCAGTTACGGACAGCCGAACACTGAAGCTTTCTTT.

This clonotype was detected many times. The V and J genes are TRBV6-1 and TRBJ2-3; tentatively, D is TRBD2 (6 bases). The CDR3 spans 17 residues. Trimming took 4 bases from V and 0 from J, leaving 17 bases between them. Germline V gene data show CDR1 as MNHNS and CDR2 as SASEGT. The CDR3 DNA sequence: TGTGCCAGCAGTGCCTTATATGGGGGAGGAAGCACAGATACGCAGTATTTT. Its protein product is CASSALYGGGSTDTQYF.

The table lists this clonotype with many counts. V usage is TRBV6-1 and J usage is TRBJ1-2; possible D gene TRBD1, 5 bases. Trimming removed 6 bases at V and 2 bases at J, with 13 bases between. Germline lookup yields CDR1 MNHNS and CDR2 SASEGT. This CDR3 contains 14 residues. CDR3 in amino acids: CASSLQGTNYGYTF. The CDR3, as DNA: TGTGCCAGCAGCCTGCAGGGTACCAACTATGGCTACACCTTC.

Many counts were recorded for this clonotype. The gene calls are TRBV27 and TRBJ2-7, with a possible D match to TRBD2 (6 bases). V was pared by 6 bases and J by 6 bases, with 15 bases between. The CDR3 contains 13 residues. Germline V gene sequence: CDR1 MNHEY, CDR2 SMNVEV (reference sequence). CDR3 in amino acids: CASSRDLLGEQYF. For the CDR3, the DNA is TGTGCCAGCAGCCGGGACTTGTTGGGCGAGCAGTACTTC.

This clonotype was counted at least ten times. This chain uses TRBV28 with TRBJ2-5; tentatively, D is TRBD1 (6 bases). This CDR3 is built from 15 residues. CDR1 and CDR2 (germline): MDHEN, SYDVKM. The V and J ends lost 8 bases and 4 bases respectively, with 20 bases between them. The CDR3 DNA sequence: TGTGCCAGCGGCTGGGACACTCCCTGGGGAGAGACCCAGTACTTC. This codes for CASGWDTPWGETQYF.

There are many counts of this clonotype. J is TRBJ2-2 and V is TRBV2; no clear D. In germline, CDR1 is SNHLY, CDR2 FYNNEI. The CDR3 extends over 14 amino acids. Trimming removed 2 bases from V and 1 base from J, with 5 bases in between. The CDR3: CASSEYKNTGELFF. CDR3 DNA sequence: TGTGCCAGCAGTGAATACAAGAACACCGGGGAGCTGTTTTTT.

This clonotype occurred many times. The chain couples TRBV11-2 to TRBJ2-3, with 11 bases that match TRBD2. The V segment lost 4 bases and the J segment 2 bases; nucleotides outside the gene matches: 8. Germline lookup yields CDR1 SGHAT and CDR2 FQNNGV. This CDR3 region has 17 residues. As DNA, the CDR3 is TGTGCCAGCAGCTCACCGACTAGCGGGATTCACACAGATACGCAGTATTTT. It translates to CASSSPTSGIHTDTQYF.

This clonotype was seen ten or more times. CDR3 bases: TGTGCCAGCAGCGCAGGGACAGCCCGCGAGACCCAGTACTTC. Protein sequence: CASSAGTARETQYF. V usage is TRBV7-2 and J usage is TRBJ2-5; 7 bases are a match to TRBD1. This CDR3 region has 14 residues. Germline assignment: CDR1 SGHTA and CDR2 FQGNSA. With V trimmed by 5 bases and J by 5 bases, 8 bases remained unmatched.

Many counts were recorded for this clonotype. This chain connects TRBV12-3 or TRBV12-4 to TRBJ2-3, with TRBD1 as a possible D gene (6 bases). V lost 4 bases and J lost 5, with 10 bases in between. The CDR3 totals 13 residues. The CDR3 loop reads CASSYTGRDTQYF. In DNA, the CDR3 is TGTGCCAGCAGTTACACAGGGAGAGATACGCAGTATTTT.

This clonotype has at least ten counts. This CDR3 reads CASSPGTSGTTSYEQYF. The CDR3, as DNA: TGTGCCAGCAGTCCCGGGACTAGCGGGACTACCTCCTACGAGCAGTACTTC. The V and J genes are TRBV12-3 or TRBV12-4 and TRBJ2-7; 13 bases agree with TRBD2. CDR3 length: 17 amino acids. V dropped 5 bases and J dropped 0; count of bases not matched to a gene: 7.

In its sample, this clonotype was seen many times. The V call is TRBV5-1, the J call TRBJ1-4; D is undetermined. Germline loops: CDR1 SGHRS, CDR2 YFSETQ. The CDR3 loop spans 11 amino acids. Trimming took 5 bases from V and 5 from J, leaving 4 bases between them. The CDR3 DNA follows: TGCGCCAGCAGACTGAATGAAAAACTGTTTTTT. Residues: CASRLNEKLFF.

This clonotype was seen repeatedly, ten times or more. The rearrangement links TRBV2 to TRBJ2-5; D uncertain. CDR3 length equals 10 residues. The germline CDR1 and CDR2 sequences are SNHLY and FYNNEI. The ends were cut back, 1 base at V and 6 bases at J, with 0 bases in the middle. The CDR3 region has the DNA TGTGCCAGCAGTGAAGAGACCCAGTACTTC. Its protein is CASSEETQYF.

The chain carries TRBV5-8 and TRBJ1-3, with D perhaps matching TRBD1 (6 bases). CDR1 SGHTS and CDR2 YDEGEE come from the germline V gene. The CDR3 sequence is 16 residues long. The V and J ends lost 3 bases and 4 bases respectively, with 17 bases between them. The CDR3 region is CASSWNGQRNGNTIYF. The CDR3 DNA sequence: TGTGCCAGCAGCTGGAATGGACAGCGTAACGGAAACACCATATATTTT.

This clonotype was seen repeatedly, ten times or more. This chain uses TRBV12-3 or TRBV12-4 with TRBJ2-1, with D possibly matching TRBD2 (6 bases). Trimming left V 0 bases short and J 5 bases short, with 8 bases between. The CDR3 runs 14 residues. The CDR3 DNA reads TGTGCCAGCAGTTTAGCGGGGGGTGACAATGAGCAGTTCTTC. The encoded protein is CASSLAGGDNEQFF.

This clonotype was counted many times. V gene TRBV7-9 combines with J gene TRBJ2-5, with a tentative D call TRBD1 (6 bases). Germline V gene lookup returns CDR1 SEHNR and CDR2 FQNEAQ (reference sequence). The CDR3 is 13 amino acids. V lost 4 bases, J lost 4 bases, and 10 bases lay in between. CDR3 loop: CASSSRDTETQYF. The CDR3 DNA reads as TGTGCCAGCAGCTCCCGGGACACAGAGACCCAGTACTTC.

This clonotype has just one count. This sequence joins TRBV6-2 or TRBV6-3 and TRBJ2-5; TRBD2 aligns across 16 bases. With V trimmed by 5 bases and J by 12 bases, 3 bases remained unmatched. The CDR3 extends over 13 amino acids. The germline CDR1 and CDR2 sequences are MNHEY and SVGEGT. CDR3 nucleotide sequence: TGTGCCAGCAGTGGGACTAGCGGGGGGGGGGAGTACTTC. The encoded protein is CASSGTSGGGEYF.

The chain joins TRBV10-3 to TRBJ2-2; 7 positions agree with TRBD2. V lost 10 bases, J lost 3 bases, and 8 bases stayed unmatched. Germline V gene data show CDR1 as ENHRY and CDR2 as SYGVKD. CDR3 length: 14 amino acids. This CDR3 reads CASQAGTHTGELFF. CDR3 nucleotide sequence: TGTGCCAGCCAAGCGGGGACGCACACCGGGGAGCTGTTTTTT.

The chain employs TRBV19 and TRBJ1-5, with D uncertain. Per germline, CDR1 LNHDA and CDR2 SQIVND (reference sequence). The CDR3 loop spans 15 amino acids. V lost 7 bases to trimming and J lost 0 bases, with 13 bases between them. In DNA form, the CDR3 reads TGTGCCAGTAAGGGCAGTCCTAATAGCAATCAGCCCCAGCATTTT. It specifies CASKGSPNSNQPQHF.

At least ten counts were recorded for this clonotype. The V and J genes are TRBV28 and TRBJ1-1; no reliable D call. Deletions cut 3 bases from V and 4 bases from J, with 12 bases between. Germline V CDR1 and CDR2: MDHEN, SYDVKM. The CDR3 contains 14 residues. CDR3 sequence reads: CASSFVGGGTEAFF. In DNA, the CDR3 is TGTGCCAGCAGTTTTGTGGGTGGAGGCACTGAAGCTTTCTTT. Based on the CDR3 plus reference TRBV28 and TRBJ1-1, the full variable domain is DVKVTQSSRYLVKRTGEKVFLECVQDMDHENMFWYRQDPGLGLRLIYFSYDVKMKEKGDIPEGYSVSREKKERFSLILESASTNQTSMYLCASSFVGGGTEAFFGQGTRLTVV.

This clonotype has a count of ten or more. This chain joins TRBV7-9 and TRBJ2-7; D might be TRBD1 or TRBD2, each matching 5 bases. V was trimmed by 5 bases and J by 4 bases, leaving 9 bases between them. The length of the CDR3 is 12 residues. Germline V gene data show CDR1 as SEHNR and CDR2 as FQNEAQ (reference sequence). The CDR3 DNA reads TGTGCCAGCAGCCGGGACGAGTACGAGCAGTACTTC. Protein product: CASSRDEYEQYF.